One and the same sample provided the 10 T cell receptor beta chains below, sequenced in a study of blood T cells in healthy people across ages. Together with a sample-barcoded 5' primer, a J-beta primer mix was included in a second PCR lasting about 7 to 11 cycles. TCRdb recomputed calls from the 5' RACE reads with MiXCR, one row per CDR3 protein. The data hold 720,000 or so distinct CDR3 sequences, with 40% to 50% observed a single time. Sequences were obtained from blood. These receptors all stem from an older man in good health.

This chain joins TRBV6-1 and TRBJ2-4; D is possibly TRBD1 (8 bases). The germline V gene has CDR1 MNHNS and CDR2 SASEGT. The ends were cut back, 6 bases at V and 6 bases at J, with 24 bases in the middle. CDR3 length equals 17 residues. DNA of the CDR3: TGTGCCAGCAGGCCACCGCCCAGGGGGCGCGGGGGAAACATTCAGTACTTC. Translating gives CASRPPPRGRGGNIQYF.

About this clonotype itself: Since a much larger clone is just one base distant, this may be a read error. The genes are TRBV29-1 and TRBJ2-5, with 9 nucleotides matching TRBD1. The assigned J gene may be wrong: the sequence end matches TRBJ2-7 better. This CDR3 has 15 amino acids. Germline V gene sequence: CDR1 SQVTM, CDR2 ANQGSEA. The CDR3 region is CSVECPGQGIYEQYF. CDR3 DNA: TGCAGCGTTGAATGTCCGGGACAGGGTATCTACGAGCAGTACTTC.

This clonotype has a handful of counts. The chain has TRBV20-1 and TRBJ2-5, with TRBD1 as a possible D gene (5 bases). From germline, CDR1 is DFQATT and CDR2 SNEGSKA (reference sequence). Trimming stripped 4 bases from V and 1 base from J, with 16 bases between. The CDR3 runs to 15 residues. Written as DNA, the CDR3 is TGCAGTGCTAAGCCCCCTGGGGCACTCCAAGAGACCCAGTACTTC. Its translation is CSAKPPGALQETQYF.

Notes on this clonotype: An end of the junction does not agree with germline; a read error may underlie this. V is TRBV5-1 and J is TRBJ2-5; no reliable D call. The germline V gene has CDR1 SGHRS and CDR2 YFSETQ. This CDR3 is built from 18 residues. Here the CDR3 reads CASGFSAVTMDGQETQYF. The DNA of the CDR3 is TGCGCCAGCGGCTTTTCGGCCGTTACAATGGACGGCCAAGAGACCCAGTACTTC.

The chain recombines TRBV20-1 with TRBJ1-1; 7 nucleotides agree with TRBD1. This CDR3 has 11 residues. Germline CDR1 and CDR2: DFQATT and SNEGSKA (reference sequence). J lost 4 bases, V lost 6 bases, and 2 bases had no gene match. CDR3 amino acids: CSAGTATEAFF. CDR3 sequence (DNA): TGCAGTGCGGGGACAGCCACTGAAGCTTTCTTT.

The V and J genes are TRBV28 and TRBJ2-1, with 9 bases identical to TRBD2. Germline V gene data show CDR1 as MDHEN and CDR2 as SYDVKM. V shed 10 bases and J 2 bases; nucleotides not matched to a gene: 3. This CDR3 region has 13 residues. The DNA for the CDR3 is TGTGCCACCTTAGCGGGAGCCTACAATGAGCAGTTCTTC. Its translation is CATLAGAYNEQFF.

This clonotype showed up just a few times. The V call is TRBV11-2, the J call TRBJ2-7; D might be TRBD1 (6 bases). The CDR3 consists of 15 residues. Germline CDR1 is SGHAT and CDR2 is FQNNGV. The V and J ends lost 3 bases and 1 base respectively, with 13 bases between them. Here the CDR3 reads CASSFFGQPSYEQYF. The DNA for the CDR3 is TGTGCCAGCAGCTTTTTCGGACAGCCTTCCTACGAGCAGTACTTC.

The J gene is TRBJ2-1, the V gene TRBV21-1; TRBD1 reflects the table's D call only, with no check against the DNA. TRBV21-1 corresponds to a pseudogene. The CDR3 runs 13 residues. As DNA, the CDR3 is TGTGCCAGCAGCCTACAACCCGGACAGCCACAGTTCTTC. It yields the protein CASSLQPGQPQFF.

The chain couples TRBV7-6 to TRBJ2-1; the match to TRBD2 covers 8 bases. In germline, CDR1 is SGHVS, CDR2 FNYEAQ. V shed 5 bases and J 9 bases; nucleotides not matched to a gene: 6. The CDR3 sequence is 13 residues long. CDR3 in DNA: TGTGCCAGCAGCCTTACCCTAGCGGGTGAGCAGTTCTTC. It translates to CASSLTLAGEQFF.

The V gene is TRBV2, the J gene TRBJ1-1; 12 bases are a match to TRBD1. CDR1 is SNHLY, CDR2 FYNNEI, per germline. The trim removed 5 bases at V and 4 bases at J, leaving 2 bases unmatched. The CDR3 runs 14 residues. This CDR3 reads CASSWDRGPTEAFF. CDR3 nucleotides: TGTGCCAGCAGTTGGGACAGGGGGCCCACTGAAGCTTTCTTT.